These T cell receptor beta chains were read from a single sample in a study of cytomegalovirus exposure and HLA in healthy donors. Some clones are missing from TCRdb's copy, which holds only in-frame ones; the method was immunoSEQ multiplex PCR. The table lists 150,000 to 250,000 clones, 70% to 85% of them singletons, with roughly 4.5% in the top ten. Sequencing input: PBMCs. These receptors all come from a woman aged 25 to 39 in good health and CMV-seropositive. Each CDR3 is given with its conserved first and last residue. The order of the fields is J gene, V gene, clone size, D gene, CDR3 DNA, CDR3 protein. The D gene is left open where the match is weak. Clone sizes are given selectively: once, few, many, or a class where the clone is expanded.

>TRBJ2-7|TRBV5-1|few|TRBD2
TGCGCCAGCAGCTATAGCGGGGGTTCCTACGAGCAGTACTTC
CASSYSGGSYEQYF
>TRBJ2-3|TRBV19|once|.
TGTGCCACAAGGTCCTGGGACTTGTCAGATACGCAGTATTTT
CATRSWDLSDTQYF
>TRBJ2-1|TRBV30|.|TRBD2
TGTGGAGGGGCTAGCGGCTTGGAGCAGTTCTTC
CGGASGLEQFF
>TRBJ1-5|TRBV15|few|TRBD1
TGTGCCACCAGCAGAGAGGGACAGGGGTGGCCCCAGCATTTT
CATSREGQGWPQHF
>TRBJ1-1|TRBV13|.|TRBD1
TGTGCCAGCAGCTTGAACGACAGGGGGGGCCTGAACACTGAAGCTTTCTTT
CASSLNDRGGLNTEAFF
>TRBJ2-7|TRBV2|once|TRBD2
TGTGCCAGCAGTGAGGGGTCTAGCGGGCTGGGACACGAGCAGTACTTC
CASSEGSSGLGHEQYF
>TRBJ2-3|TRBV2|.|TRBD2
TGTGCCAGCCTGGCAACTAGCGGCACAGATACGCAGTATTTT
CASLATSGTDTQYF
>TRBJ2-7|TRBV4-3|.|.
TGCGCCAGCAGCCAAGAATTATCAGGGGCCGAGCAGTACTTC
CASSQELSGAEQYF
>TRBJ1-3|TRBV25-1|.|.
TGTGCCAGCAGTGCCGGCGGGTCTGGAAACACCATATATTTT
CASSAGGSGNTIYF
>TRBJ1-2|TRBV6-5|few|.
TGTGCCAGCACGAGGGAGAGTGGCCTCTATGGCTACACCTTC
CASTRESGLYGYTF
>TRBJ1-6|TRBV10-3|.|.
TGTGCCATCAGTGAGTCGATCAGCGGTTCACCCCTCCACTTT
CAISESISGSPLHF
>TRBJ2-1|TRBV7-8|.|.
TGTGCCAGCAGCTTTAGCTCCTACAATGAGCAGTTCTTC
CASSFSSYNEQFF
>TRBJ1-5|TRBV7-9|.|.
TGTGCCAGCAGCCGGGAAGGCAGTCAGCCCCAGCATTTT
CASSREGSQPQHF
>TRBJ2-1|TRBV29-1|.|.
TGCAGCGTAGCACAGGGTCCCTACAATGAGCAGTTCTTC
CSVAQGPYNEQFF
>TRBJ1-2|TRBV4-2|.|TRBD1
TGTGCCAGCAGCTTGGCGGACAGGGCACCCCTCTATGGCTACACCTTC
CASSLADRAPLYGYTF
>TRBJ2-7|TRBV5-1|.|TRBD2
TGCGCCAGCAGCACGGGACTAGCGGGAGCCCACGAGCAGTACTTC
CASSTGLAGAHEQYF
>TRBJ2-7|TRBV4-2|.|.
TGTGCCAGCAGCCAAGAGGGGGCGGGACAGTTCTACGAGCAGTACTTC
CASSQEGAGQFYEQYF
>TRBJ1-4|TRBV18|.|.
TGTGCCAGCTCACGGGCCTGGGCAACTAATGAAAAACTGTTTTTT
CASSRAWATNEKLFF
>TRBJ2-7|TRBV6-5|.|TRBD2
TGTGCCAGCAGCCGCGTTGCCGGGGGGGCCCGGGAGCAGTACTTC
CASSRVAGGAREQYF
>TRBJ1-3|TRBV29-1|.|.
TGCAGCGTTGGCCAGGGAACGTTAGGAAACACCATATATTTT
CSVGQGTLGNTIYF
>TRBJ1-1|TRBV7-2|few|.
TGTGCCAGCTCACCAGGGTTTCTCAACACTGAAGCTTTCTTT
CASSPGFLNTEAFF
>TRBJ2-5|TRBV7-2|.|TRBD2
TGTGCCAGCAGCTCGGGACTAGCAGAGACCCAGTACTTC
CASSSGLAETQYF
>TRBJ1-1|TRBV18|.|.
TGTGCCAGCTCACCGAGTTTGGGAGGGGATACTGAAGCTTTCTTT
CASSPSLGGDTEAFF
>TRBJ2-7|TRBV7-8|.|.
TGTGCCAGCAGCTTAGATCTTGGCAGAAAAGTAGAGCAGTACTTC
CASSLDLGRKVEQYF
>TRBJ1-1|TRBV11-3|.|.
TGTGCCAGCATCGATAAAAAGTATACAGGGACCACTGAAGCTTTCTTT
CASIDKKYTGTTEAFF
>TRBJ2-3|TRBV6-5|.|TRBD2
TGTGCCAGCACGGAGCGGGGGGTGACAGATACGCAGTATTTT
CASTERGVTDTQYF
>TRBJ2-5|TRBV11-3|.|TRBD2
TGTGCCAGCAGCTTCGGACTAGCGGGAGCCCTCCAAGAGACCCAGTACTTC
CASSFGLAGALQETQYF
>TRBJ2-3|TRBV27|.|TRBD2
TGTGCCAGCAGTACCCCTGGTCTAGCGGGCCGCACAGATACGCAGTATTTT
CASSTPGLAGRTDTQYF
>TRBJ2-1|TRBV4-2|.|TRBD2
TGTGCCACTTCCGGGGGGTCCTACAATGAGCAGTTCTTC
CATSGGSYNEQFF
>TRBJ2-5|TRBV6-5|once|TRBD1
TGTGCCAGCAGTTACTCTAGGGCAGGGGGCGAAGAGACCCAGTACTTC
CASSYSRAGGEETQYF
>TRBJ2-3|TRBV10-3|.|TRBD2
TGTGCCATCAAAGGACTAGCGAAGGATACGCAGTATTTT
CAIKGLAKDTQYF
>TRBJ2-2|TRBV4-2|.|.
TGTGCCAGCAGCCAAGTCCTTCCTTCGGGGACCGGGGAGCTGTTTTTT
CASSQVLPSGTGELFF
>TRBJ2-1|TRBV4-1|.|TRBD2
TGCGCCAGCAGCTACGGACTAGCGGATTACAATGAGCAGTTCTTC
CASSYGLADYNEQFF
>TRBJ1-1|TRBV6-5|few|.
TGTGCCAGCAGTTACTCGAATTCCAGGGTTGCTTTCTTT
CASSYSNSRVAFF
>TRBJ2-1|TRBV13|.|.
TGTGCCAGCAGCCTCGGGGGCAATGAGCAGTTCTTC
CASSLGGNEQFF
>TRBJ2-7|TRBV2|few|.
TGTGCCAGCAGTGAACGGGTCAGGGTGGGGGAGCAGTACTTC
CASSERVRVGEQYF
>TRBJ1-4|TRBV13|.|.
TGTGCCAGCAGCCCAGGGGCGACTAATGAAAAACTGTTTTTT
CASSPGATNEKLFF
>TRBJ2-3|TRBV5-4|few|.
TGTGCCAGCAGCTTGGTCCAGAACACAGATACGCAGTATTTT
CASSLVQNTDTQYF
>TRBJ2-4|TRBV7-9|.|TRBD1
TGTGCCAGCAGCACGAGTTACAGGGGCAAAAACATTCAGTACTTC
CASSTSYRGKNIQYF
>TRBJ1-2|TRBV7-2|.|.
TGTGCCAGCAGCTTATGGGAGGGCCCTCCCCTAACTAACTATGGCTACACCTTC
CASSLWEGPPLTNYGYTF
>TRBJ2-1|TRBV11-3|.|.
TGTGCCAGCCGGTACAATGAGCAGTTCTTC
CASRYNEQFF
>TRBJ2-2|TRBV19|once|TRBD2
TGTGCCAGTAGTGGACTAGCGGGTAACACCGGGGAGCTGTTTTTT
CASSGLAGNTGELFF
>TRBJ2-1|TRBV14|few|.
TGTGCCAGCAGCCCGCGACTTTTTAGGGGAAATGAGCAGTTCTTC
CASSPRLFRGNEQFF
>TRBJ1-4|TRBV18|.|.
TGTGCCAGCTCAATGGTTTCAGGGAAGGGTGAAAAACTGTTTTTT
CASSMVSGKGEKLFF
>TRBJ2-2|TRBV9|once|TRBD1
TGTGCCAGCAGCGCGCGGGACAGGGATGCCGGGGAGCTGTTTTTT
CASSARDRDAGELFF
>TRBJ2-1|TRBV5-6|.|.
TGTGCCAGCGGAGGCAATGAGCAGTTCTTC
CASGGNEQFF
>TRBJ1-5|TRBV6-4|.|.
TGTGCCAGCAGTAGGGGTCAGCCCCAGCATTTT
CASSRGQPQHF
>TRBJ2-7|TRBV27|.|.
TGTGCCAGCACCTCCCCCAGAGGGGCAGGGGGGATTTACGAGCAGTACTTC
CASTSPRGAGGIYEQYF